The 3 T cell receptor beta chains below were found in one sample sequenced in a study of shared clonotypes between healthy human individuals. Clones were sequenced by immunoSEQ multiplex PCR, and TCRdb holds only the in-frame ones, with some missing. The repertoire holds under 2.5 million clones, with 85% to 95% as singletons. The sample taken for sequencing was naive CD4+ T cells from PBMCs. The subset: CD45RA+ positively selected. The receptors shown here come from a man younger than 30 in good health. Some clones in this sample may be carry-over from other donors' samples.

The V gene is TRBV28, the J gene TRBJ1-2, with D possibly TRBD1 on 5 matching bases. Trimming took off 7 bases at V and 4 bases at J, with 16 bases between the two ends. Germline CDR1 MDHEN, CDR2 SYDVKM. CDR3 length: 14 residues. The CDR3 here is CASITRGASYGYTF. The DNA for the CDR3 is TGTGCCAGCATTACCCGCGGGGCTAGCTATGGCTACACCTTC.

The rearrangement joins TRBV6-4 to TRBJ2-3; 8 bases align to TRBD1. Trimming cost V 3 bases and J 8 bases; bases outside gene matches: 4. Looked up from germline, CDR1 is MRHNA and CDR2 is SNTAGT. This CDR3 is built from 13 residues. For the CDR3, the DNA is TGTGCCAGCAGTGAGACAGGGGTGGGTACGCAGTATTTT. This sequence encodes CASSETGVGTQYF.

J is TRBJ1-5 and V is TRBV5-1; perhaps TRBD1 as D (6 bases). This CDR3 region has 14 residues. V lost 4 bases and J lost 6, with 14 bases in between. Germline V lookup: CDR1 SGHRS, CDR2 YFSETQ. For the CDR3, the DNA is TGCGCCAGCAGCCCTGGACAGCCCGGTCAGCCCCAGCATTTT. Amino acids: CASSPGQPGQPQHF. Looking up the rest from reference TRBV5-1 and TRBJ1-5 gives the full variable domain: KAGVTQTPRYLIKTRGQQVTLSCSPISGHRSVSWYQQTPGQGLQFLFEYFSETQRNKGNFPGRFSGRQFSNSRSEMNVSTLELGDSALYLCASSPGQPGQPQHFGDGTRLSIL.